Only one count was recorded for the clone carrying this T cell receptor beta chain. Profiling relied on immunoSEQ multiplex PCR, and the TCRdb table lists in-frame clones only, not all of them. The sample has 95,000 to 130,000 clones, about 93% seen once. This record belongs to a study of control samples from healthy donors and cancer patients. CDR1 is MDHEN, CDR2 SYDVKM, per germline. V dropped 3 bases and J dropped 7 bases, with 15 bases sitting between them. CDR3 length: 15 amino acids. The chain employs TRBV28 and TRBJ1-4; D gene uncertain. The TCR was taken from a man between 25 and 39 years old in good health. Sequenced sample: blood. CDR3 protein: CASSFRTGSGEKLFF. CDR3 sequence (DNA): TGTGCCAGCAGTTTTCGGACTGGGTCGGGTGAAAAACTGTTTTTT.